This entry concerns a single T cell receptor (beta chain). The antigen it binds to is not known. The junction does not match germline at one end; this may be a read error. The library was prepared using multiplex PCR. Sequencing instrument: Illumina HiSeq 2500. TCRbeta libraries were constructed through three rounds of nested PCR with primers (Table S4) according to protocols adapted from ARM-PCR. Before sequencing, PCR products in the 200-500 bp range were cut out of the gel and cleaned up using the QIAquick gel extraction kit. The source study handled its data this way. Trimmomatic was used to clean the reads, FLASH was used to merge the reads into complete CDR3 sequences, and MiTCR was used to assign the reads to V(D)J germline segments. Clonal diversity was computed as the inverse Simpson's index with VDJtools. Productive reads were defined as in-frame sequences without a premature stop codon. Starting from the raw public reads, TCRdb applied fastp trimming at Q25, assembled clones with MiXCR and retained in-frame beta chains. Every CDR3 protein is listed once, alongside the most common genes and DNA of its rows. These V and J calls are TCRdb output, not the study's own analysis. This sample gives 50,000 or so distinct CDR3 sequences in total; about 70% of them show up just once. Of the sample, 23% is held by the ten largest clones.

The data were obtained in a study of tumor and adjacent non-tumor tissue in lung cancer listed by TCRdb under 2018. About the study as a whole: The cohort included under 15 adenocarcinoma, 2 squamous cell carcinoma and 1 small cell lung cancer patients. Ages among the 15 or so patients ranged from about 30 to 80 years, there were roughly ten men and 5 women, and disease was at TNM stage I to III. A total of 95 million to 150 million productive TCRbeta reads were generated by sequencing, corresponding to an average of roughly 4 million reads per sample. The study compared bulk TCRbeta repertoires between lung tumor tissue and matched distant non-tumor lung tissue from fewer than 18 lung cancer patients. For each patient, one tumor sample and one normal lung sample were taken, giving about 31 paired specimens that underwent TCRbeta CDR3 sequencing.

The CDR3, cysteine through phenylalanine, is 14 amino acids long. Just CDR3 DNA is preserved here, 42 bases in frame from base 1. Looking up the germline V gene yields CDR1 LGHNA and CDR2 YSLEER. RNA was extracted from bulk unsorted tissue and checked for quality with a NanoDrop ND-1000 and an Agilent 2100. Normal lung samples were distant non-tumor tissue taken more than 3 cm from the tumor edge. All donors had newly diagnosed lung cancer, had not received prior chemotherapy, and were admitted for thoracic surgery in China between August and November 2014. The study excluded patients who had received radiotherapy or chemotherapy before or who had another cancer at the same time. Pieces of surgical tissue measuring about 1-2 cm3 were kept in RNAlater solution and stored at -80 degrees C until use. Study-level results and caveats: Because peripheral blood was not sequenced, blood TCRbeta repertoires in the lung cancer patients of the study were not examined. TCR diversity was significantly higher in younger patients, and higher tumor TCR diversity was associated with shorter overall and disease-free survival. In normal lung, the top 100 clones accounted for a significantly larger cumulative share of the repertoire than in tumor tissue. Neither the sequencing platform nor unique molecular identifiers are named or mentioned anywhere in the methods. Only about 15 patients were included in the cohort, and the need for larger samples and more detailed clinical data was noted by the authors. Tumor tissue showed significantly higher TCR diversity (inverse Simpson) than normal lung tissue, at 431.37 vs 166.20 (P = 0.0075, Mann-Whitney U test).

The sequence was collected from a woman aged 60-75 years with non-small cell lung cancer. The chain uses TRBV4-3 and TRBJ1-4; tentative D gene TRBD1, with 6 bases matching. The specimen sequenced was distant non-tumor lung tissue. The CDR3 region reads CASSQGLGGARLFF. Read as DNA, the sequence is TGCGCCAGTAGCCAAGGATTGGGGGGCGCAAGGCTGTTTTTT.